This record looks at one T cell receptor beta chain sequence and its context. The germline V gene encodes CDR1 MNHEY and CDR2 SVGEGT. The CDR3 loop spans 14 amino acids. Trimming removed 5 bases at V and 3 bases at J, with 11 bases between. Data came from immunoSEQ multiplex PCR; TCRdb stores just in-frame clones and leaves some out. Altogether 95,000 to 150,000 clones are present, approximately 85% being singletons, with the ten largest covering around 6.2%. These data are taken from a study of T cell responses to AZD1222 COVID-19 vaccine. The TCR was taken from an adult in good health. The sample consisted of peripheral blood, taken on day 0 of AZD1222 vaccination. The chain employs TRBV6-2 or TRBV6-3 and TRBJ1-5; D gene ambiguous. The CDR3 region has the DNA TGTGCCAGCAGTCCCGACCGTACCAATCAGCCCCAGCATTTT. This gives the protein CASSPDRTNQPQHF.